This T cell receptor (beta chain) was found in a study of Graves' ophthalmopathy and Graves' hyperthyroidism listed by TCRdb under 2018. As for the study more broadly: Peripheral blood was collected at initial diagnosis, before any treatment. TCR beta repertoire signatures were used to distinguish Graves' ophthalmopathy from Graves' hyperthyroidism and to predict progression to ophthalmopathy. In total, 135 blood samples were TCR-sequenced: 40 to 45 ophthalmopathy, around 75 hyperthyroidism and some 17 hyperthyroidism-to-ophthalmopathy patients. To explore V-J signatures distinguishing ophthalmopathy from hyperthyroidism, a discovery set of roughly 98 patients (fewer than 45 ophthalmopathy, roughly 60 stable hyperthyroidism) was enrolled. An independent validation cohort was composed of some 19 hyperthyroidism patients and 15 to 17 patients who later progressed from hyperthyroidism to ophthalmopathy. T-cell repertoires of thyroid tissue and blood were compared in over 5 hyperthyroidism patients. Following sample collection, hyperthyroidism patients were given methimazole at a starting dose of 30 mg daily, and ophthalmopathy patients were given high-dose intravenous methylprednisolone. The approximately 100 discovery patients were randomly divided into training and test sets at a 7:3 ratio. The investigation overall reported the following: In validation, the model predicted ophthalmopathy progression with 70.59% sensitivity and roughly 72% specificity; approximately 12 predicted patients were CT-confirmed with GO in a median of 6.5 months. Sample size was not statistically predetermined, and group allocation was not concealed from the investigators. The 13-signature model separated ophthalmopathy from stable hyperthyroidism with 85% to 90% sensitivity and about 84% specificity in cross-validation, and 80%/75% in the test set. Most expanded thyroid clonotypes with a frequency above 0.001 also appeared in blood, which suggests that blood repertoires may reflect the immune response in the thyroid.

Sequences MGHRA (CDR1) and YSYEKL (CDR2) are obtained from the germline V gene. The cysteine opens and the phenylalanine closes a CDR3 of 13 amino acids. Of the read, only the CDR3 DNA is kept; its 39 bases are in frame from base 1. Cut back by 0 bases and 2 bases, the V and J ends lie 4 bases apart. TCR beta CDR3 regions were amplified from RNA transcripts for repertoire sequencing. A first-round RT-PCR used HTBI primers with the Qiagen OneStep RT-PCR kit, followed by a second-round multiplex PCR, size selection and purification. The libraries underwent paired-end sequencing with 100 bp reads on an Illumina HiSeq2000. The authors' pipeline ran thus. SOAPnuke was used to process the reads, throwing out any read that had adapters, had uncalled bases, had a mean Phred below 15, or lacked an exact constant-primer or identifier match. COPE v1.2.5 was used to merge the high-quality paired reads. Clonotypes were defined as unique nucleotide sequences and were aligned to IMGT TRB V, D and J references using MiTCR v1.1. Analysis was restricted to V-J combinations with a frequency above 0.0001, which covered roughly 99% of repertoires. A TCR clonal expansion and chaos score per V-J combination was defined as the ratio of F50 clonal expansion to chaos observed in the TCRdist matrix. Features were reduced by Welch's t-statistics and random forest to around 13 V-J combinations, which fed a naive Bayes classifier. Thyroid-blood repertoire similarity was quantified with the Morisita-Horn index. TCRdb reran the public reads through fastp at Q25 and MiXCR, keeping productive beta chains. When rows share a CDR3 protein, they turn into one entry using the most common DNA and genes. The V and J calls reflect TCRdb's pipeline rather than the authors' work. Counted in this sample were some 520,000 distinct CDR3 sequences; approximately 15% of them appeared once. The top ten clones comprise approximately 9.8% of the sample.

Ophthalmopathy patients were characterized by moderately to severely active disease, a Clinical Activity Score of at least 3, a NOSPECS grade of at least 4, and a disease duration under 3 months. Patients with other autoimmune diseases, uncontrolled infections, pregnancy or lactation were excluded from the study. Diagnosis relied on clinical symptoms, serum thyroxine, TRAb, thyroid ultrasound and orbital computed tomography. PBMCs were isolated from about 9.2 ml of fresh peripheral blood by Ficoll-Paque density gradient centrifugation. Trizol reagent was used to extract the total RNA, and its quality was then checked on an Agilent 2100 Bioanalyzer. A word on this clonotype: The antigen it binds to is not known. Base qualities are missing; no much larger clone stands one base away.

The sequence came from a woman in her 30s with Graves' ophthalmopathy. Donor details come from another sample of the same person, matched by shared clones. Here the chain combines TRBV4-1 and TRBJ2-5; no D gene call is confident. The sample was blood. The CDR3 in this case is CASSQEPQETQYF. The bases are TGCGCCAGCAGCCAAGAACCTCAAGAGACCCAGTACTTC.